The subject of this entry is one T cell receptor (beta chain). This clone was observed a few times. This clone's antigen is unknown. No clone much larger than this one lies a single base away; base qualities are absent. This sample stems from a study of glioma-infiltrating T cells after dendritic cell vaccination (dated by TCRdb to about 2016). Notes on the research overall: The cohort comprised about 15 glioblastoma patients from Phase I and II dendritic cell vaccination trials, 9 newly diagnosed and 6 with recurrent disease. Survival after dendritic cell vaccination was correlated with TCR sequencing metrics such as TIL content and the overlap between tumor and blood repertoires. Tumor-infiltrating lymphocyte content was quantified and tumor and blood repertoires were compared in dendritic cell-vaccinated glioblastoma patients by deep sequencing of TCR beta CDR3 regions. Patients received autologous tumor lysate-pulsed dendritic cell vaccination between the early 2000s and the early 2010s. The vaccine was prepared from monocyte-derived dendritic cells that were cultured for roughly seven days with IL-4 and GM-CSF and then pulsed overnight with autologous tumor lysate. Each patient was given three intradermal dendritic cell vaccine injections, spaced two weeks apart, in the arm below the axilla. Results the study describes overall, beyond this receptor: Higher estimated pretreatment TIL content predicted longer time to progression and overall survival after dendritic cell vaccination. The response model built on TCR overlap across three groups was characterized as speculative, with prospective validation still needed. No direct relationship between TCR clonality and survival was found, suggesting a diverse polyclonal response may matter. The cohort was small and heterogeneous, with few patients having full blood and tumor sets and even fewer initial-recurrent tumor pairs.

The CDR3 holds 14 amino acids from the cysteine to the phenylalanine. Only the CDR3 portion is preserved as DNA: 42 bases, with reading frame beginning at the first base. According to the germline V gene, CDR1 reads ENHRY and CDR2 reads SYGVKD. The junction shows trimming of 6 bases on V and 6 bases on J, plus 16 bases between the germline ends. Using the immunoSEQ assay, TCRB CDR3 regions were amplified from roughly 2.1 micrograms of genomic DNA, or from all available DNA when less than that was on hand. For multiplex PCR, 60 forward primers for TCR V beta segments and 13 reverse primers for J beta segments were used. Synthetic control templates were spiked into each sample at limiting dilution to estimate reads per starting template. Reads of 87 bp were generated by sequencing on the Illumina HiSeq System. Per the original workflow: PCR and sequencing errors were removed by a nearest neighbor algorithm that merged closely related sequences. TCR overlap was measured as the percentage of unique tumor TCR beta sequences also present in the same patient's peripheral blood. Sourced from immuneACCESS, this table was stored by TCRdb with only in-frame sequences that have V and J called. A share of the clones is absent; for the studies checked, an unresolved V gene accounts for under half, and the remainder has no known explanation. V, J and clone size are those of that table, while D and trimming were read from the DNA. Within this sample are about 38,000 clones, with 82% of them counted one time only. The top ten constitute over 6.5% of the sample.

Selection of patients required sufficient residual fresh-frozen tumor tissue and over two years of available survival data. Although molecular status otherwise differed among the glioblastoma patients, no patient had an isocitrate dehydrogenase mutation. PBMC were collected before vaccination, two weeks after the third vaccination, and at tumor progression if tumor progression occurred. The Qiagen DNeasy Blood extraction Kit was used to extract genomic DNA. The chain joins TRBV10-3 to TRBJ2-3; possibly the D gene is TRBD2, per 6 matching bases. The specimen comprised blood, sampled before dendritic cell vaccination. The clonotype was recovered from a human donor with glioblastoma. In nucleotide form, the sequence is TGTGCCATCAGGGGGGACTTTCATGGGGATACGCAGTATTTT. Translated, it gives CAIRGDFHGDTQYF.